This T cell receptor beta chain was recovered during a study of T cells after yellow fever vaccination. Trimming shortened V by 2 bases and J by 5 bases, and 9 bases separated the two germline ends. The CDR3 contains 13 residues. The germline gives CDR1 SGHTA, CDR2 FQGTGA. TCRdb analysed the 5' RACE reads with MiXCR anew, one entry per CDR3 protein. The sample contains 200,000 to 300,000 distinct CDR3 sequences, 13% of which appear only once. This clonotype has just a few counts. This chain joins TRBV7-3 and TRBJ2-5; maybe TRBD2 (6 bases). The sequence derives from a man aged 30-40 years who received the YFV17D yellow fever vaccine. Material: CD4+ T cells sorted from PBMCs, obtained 45 days after the yellow fever booster vaccination. CDR3 protein: CASSLFAGETQYF. CDR3 DNA sequence: TGTGCCAGCAGCTTATTTGCGGGGGAGACCCAGTACTTC.